Listed here are 14 T cell receptor beta chains from one sample, sequenced in a study of blood T cell repertoires in COVID-19. Clones were sequenced by immunoSEQ multiplex PCR, and TCRdb holds only the in-frame ones, with some missing. The data show 180,000 or so clones, roughly 89% seen once. The sequenced material came from PBMCs or T cells enriched from blood (not recorded which). Every receptor here comes from a middle-aged woman with acute COVID-19.

The count of this clone is one. V and J are TRBV3-1 (or the pseudogene TRBV3-2) and TRBJ1-5; TRBD1 is a possible D gene (5 bases). V was clipped by 4 bases and J by 7 bases, with 14 bases between them. The length of the CDR3 is 14 residues. Germline V gives CDR1 LGHDT, CDR2 YNNKEL (reference sequence). This CDR3 reads CASSRGGIQQPQHF. Here the CDR3 DNA reads TGTGCCAGCAGCCGGGGGGGGATTCAACAGCCCCAGCATTTT.

This chain connects TRBV13 to TRBJ1-1; tentatively, D is TRBD1 (5 bases). Trimming left V 6 bases short and J 5 bases short, with 10 bases between. This CDR3 spans 12 amino acids. In germline, CDR1 is PRHDT, CDR2 FYEKMQ (reference sequence). This CDR3 reads CASSLGLTEAFF. The CDR3 coding sequence is TGTGCCAGCAGTTTGGGACTGACTGAAGCTTTCTTT.

The CDR3 here is CASSGFGGGTEAFF. In nucleotides, the CDR3 is TGTGCCAGCAGCGGGTTTGGGGGCGGCACTGAAGCTTTCTTT. The rearrangement uses TRBV6-5 and TRBJ1-1; D is possibly TRBD1 (6 bases). Germline CDR1 and CDR2: MNHEY and SVGAGI. Between the trimmed V and J ends, which lost 6 bases and 4 bases, there was a span of 15 bases. The CDR3 is 14 amino acids.

The rearrangement links TRBV7-2 to TRBJ2-1; 7 positions match TRBD1. Germline assignment: CDR1 SGHTA and CDR2 FQGNSA. V trimming: 2 bases; J trimming: 7 bases; junction bases outside the gene matches: 20. CDR3 length: 19 amino acids. CDR3 nucleotides: TGTGCCAGCAGCTTAAGATCTAGCCCGATAGAGGGGGCGGTGAATGAGCAGTTCTTC. Translation gives CASSLRSSPIEGAVNEQFF.

The chain is built from TRBV5-4 and TRBJ2-7; no definite D call. V lost 0 bases, J lost 0 bases, and 13 bases lay in between. Germline assignment: CDR1 SGHNT and CDR2 YYREEE (reference sequence). The CDR3 is 16 residues long. CDR3 amino acids: CASSLGGAKVSYEQYF. Here the CDR3 DNA reads TGTGCCAGCAGCTTGGGCGGAGCCAAAGTCTCCTACGAGCAGTACTTC.

A few counts support this clone. The CDR3 sequence is CASTRRGGEITDTQYF. In DNA, the CDR3 is TGTGCCAGCACCCGAAGGGGGGGGGAGATCACAGATACGCAGTATTTT. The chain combines TRBV2 with TRBJ2-3; the D gene is possibly TRBD2 (7 bases). This CDR3 spans 16 amino acids. V shed 7 bases and J shed 2 bases, with 19 bases lying between them. Germline CDR1 is SNHLY and CDR2 is FYNNEI.

The V and J genes are TRBV29-1 and TRBJ2-7, with 12 bases aligning to TRBD2. This CDR3 is built from 13 residues. Losses at the gene ends were 7 bases for V and 2 bases for J; bases not matched to a gene: 3. The germline V gene encodes CDR1 SQVTM and CDR2 ANQGSEA. This chain's CDR3 is CSARTSGTYEQYF. CDR3 sequence (DNA): TGCAGCGCACGGACTAGCGGGACCTACGAGCAGTACTTC.

This sequence joins TRBV28 and TRBJ2-7; TRBD1 matches at 7 bases. With 0 bases clipped from V and 0 bases from J, the junction kept 2 bases outside the gene matches. Germline CDR1 reads MDHEN; CDR2 reads SYDVKM. The CDR3 is 15 residues long. The CDR3 loop is CASSLWGDSSYEQYF. CDR3 bases: TGTGCCAGCAGTTTATGGGGGGACAGCTCCTACGAGCAGTACTTC.

The chain joins TRBV15 to TRBJ2-5, with D possibly matching TRBD2 (5 bases). The germline CDR1 and CDR2 sequences are LNHNV and YYDKDF (reference sequence). V dropped 0 bases and J dropped 2 bases, with 16 bases sitting between them. The CDR3 sequence is 17 residues long. The CDR3 sequence: CATSRDWSSYSQETQYF. CDR3 sequence (DNA): TGTGCCACCAGCAGAGATTGGTCTAGCTATTCACAAGAGACCCAGTACTTC.

This clone has just one count. This chain uses TRBV7-5 with TRBJ1-3; TRBD1, the table's D call, was not compared with the DNA. TRBV7-5 represents a pseudogene. The CDR3 is made up of 16 amino acids. CDR3 sequence: CVRRTGGLYSGNTIYF. Written as DNA, the CDR3 is TGTGTCAGAAGGACAGGGGGCCTCTACTCTGGAAACACCATATATTTT.

This clone showed up many times. The chain combines TRBV19 with TRBJ1-6; TRBD1 matches 8 bases. Germline-derived CDR1 and CDR2 are LNHDA and SQIVND (reference sequence). With V trimmed by 6 bases and J by 9 bases, 7 bases remained unmatched. The CDR3 loop spans 14 amino acids. This CDR3 is CASSGTGHISPLHF. Here the CDR3 DNA reads TGTGCCAGTAGCGGGACAGGTCACATTTCACCCCTCCACTTT.

The chain combines TRBV21-1 with TRBJ2-7; no DNA check was done on the table's D call, TRBD2. TRBV21-1 is deemed a pseudogene. The CDR3 length is 15 residues. The CDR3 DNA reads as TGTGCCAGCACGGCAGCAGCGGGGGCCATCTACGAGCAGTACTTC. Amino acid sequence: CASTAAAGAIYEQYF.

The chain combines TRBV6-5 with TRBJ1-5; TRBD1 is a possible D gene (5 bases). The CDR3 extends over 14 amino acids. Germline CDR1 is MNHEY and CDR2 is SVGAGI. V shed 3 bases and J shed 5 bases, with 11 bases lying between them. CDR3 in amino acids: CASSYSDTYQPQHF. The DNA for the CDR3 is TGTGCCAGCAGTTATTCGGACACCTATCAGCCCCAGCATTTT.

V usage is TRBV7-9 and J usage is TRBJ2-1; D is perhaps TRBD1 (5 bases). This CDR3 region has 18 residues. V lost 0 bases and J 0 bases, leaving 15 bases between the germline ends. In germline, CDR1 is SEHNR, CDR2 FQNEAQ (reference sequence). CDR3 DNA: TGTGCCAGCAGCTTAGCGCACGTTCGACAGAGCTCCTACAATGAGCAGTTCTTC. It specifies CASSLAHVRQSSYNEQFF.